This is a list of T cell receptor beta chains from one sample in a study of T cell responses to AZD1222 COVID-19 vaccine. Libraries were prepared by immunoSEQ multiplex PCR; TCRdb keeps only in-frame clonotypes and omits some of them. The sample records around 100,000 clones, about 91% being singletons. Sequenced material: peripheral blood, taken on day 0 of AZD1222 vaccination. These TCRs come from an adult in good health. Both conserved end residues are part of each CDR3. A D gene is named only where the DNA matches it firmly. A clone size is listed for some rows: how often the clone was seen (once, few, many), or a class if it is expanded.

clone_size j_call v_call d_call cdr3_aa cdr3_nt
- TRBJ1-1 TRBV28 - CASVKGNTEAFF TGTGCCAGCGTAAAGGGGAACACTGAAGCTTTCTTT
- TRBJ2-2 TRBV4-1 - CASSYEPGAAGELFF TGCGCCAGCAGCTACGAGCCGGGGGCGGCCGGGGAGCTGTTTTTT
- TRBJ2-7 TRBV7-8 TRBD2 CASSPGLAGASPGEQYF TGTGCCAGCAGCCCCGGACTAGCGGGGGCCTCCCCGGGAGAGCAGTACTTC
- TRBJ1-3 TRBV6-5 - CASSSGAGNTIYF TGTGCCAGCAGTTCAGGGGCGGGAAACACCATATATTTT
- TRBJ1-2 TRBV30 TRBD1 CAWGRDRPYGYTF TGTGCCTGGGGCCGGGACAGGCCTTATGGCTACACCTTC
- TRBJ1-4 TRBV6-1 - CASSEVRQARRMFF TGTGCCAGCAGTGAAGTGAGGCAGGCCCGGCGGATGTTTTTT
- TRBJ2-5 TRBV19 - CASSIGQETQYF TGTGCCAGTAGTATAGGGCAAGAGACCCAGTACTTC
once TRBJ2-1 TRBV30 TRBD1 CAWRWGTGQFF TGTGCCTGGAGGTGGGGGACAGGGCAGTTCTTC
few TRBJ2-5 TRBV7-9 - CASSATETQYF TGTGCCAGCAGCGCGACGGAGACCCAGTACTTC
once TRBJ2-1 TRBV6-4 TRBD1 CASSDSDRAFYNEQFF TGTGCCAGCAGTGATTCGGACAGGGCCTTTTACAATGAGCAGTTCTTC
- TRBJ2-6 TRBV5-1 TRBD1 CASSSIRDRGPRGAGANVLTF TGCGCCAGCAGCTCGATCCGGGACAGGGGCCCCAGAGGGGCTGGGGCCAACGTCCTGACTTTC
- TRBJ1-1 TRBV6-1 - CASSDLGEAFF TGTGCCAGCAGTGATCTGGGGGAAGCTTTCTTT
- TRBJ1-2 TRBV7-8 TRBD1 CASSAWDRGNGYTF TGTGCCAGCAGCGCTTGGGACAGGGGAAATGGCTACACCTTC
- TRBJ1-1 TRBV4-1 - CASSQGTGTRKIEAFF TGCGCCAGCAGCCAAGGTACCGGGACACGGAAGATTGAAGCTTTCTTT
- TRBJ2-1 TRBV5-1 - CASSWKGDEGEQFF TGCGCCAGCAGCTGGAAGGGGGACGAGGGGGAGCAGTTCTTC
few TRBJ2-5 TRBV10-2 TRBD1 CASSVTGVEETQYF TGCGCCAGCAGCGTCACAGGGGTGGAAGAGACCCAGTACTTC
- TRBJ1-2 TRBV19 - CATEAYGYTF TGTGCCACCGAGGCTTATGGCTACACCTTC
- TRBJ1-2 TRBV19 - CASLGGFNGYTF TGTGCCAGTCTTGGAGGGTTTAATGGCTACACCTTC
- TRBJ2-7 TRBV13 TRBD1 CASSPGQGEVEQYF TGTGCCAGCAGCCCTGGACAGGGGGAGGTCGAGCAGTACTTC
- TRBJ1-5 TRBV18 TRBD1 CASSQGQGNQPQHF TGTGCCAGCTCACAAGGACAGGGCAATCAGCCCCAGCATTTT
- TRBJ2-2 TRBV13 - CASSPRGDTGELFF TGTGCCAGCAGCCCACGAGGGGACACCGGGGAGCTGTTTTTT
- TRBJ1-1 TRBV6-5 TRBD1 CASSRTGGTEAFF TGTGCCAGCAGCAGGACAGGGGGTACTGAAGCTTTCTTT
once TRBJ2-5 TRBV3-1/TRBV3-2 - CASSQYTRGPEGETQYF TGTGCCAGCAGCCAATATACGCGGGGACCTGAGGGGGAGACCCAGTACTTC
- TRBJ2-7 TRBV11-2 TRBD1 CASSPLTGGAFWEQYF TGTGCCAGCAGCCCCCTTACAGGGGGTGCCTTTTGGGAGCAGTACTTC
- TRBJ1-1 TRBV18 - CASSPPGGAYDTEAFF TGTGCCAGCTCACCACCGGGGGGGGCGTACGACACTGAAGCTTTCTTT
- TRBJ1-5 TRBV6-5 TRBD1 CASSTGGGQPQHF TGTGCCAGCAGTACAGGGGGCGGTCAGCCCCAGCATTTT
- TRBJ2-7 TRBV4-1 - CASSPAGDYEQYF TGCGCCAGCAGCCCGGCTGGAGACTACGAGCAGTACTTC
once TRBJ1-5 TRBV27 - CASSLFRGGNQPQHF TGTGCCAGCAGTTTATTCCGGGGTGGCAATCAGCCCCAGCATTTT
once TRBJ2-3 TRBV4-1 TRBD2 CASSQDGPSGGARDTQYF TGCGCCAGCAGCCAAGATGGGCCTAGCGGGGGGGCAAGGGATACGCAGTATTTT
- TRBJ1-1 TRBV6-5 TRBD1 CASSSTGSLTEAFF TGTGCCAGCAGTTCGACAGGGTCGTTGACTGAAGCTTTCTTT
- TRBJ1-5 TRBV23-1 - CASSQRTDVRDQPQHF TGCGCCAGCAGTCAAAGAACGGATGTTAGGGATCAGCCCCAGCATTTT
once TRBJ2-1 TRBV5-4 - CASSPDQNNEQFF TGTGCCAGCAGCCCGGACCAAAACAATGAGCAGTTCTTC
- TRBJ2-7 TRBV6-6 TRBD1 CASSYLFQGAYEQYF TGTGCCAGCAGTTACTTATTCCAGGGGGCCTACGAGCAGTACTTC
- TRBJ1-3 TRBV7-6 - CASSLAGGAGNTIYF TGTGCCAGCAGCTTAGCTGGCGGGGCTGGAAACACCATATATTTT
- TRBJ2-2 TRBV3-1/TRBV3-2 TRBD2 CASSLRTSEDTGELFF TGTGCCAGCAGCCTTCGGACTAGCGAAGACACCGGGGAGCTGTTTTTT
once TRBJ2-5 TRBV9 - CASSANRETETQYF TGTGCCAGCAGCGCCAACAGGGAAACCGAGACCCAGTACTTC
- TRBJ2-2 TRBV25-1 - CASSESLDYTGELFF TGTGCCAGCAGTGAATCGTTAGATTACACCGGGGAGCTGTTTTTT
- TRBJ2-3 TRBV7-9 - CASSPGRSTDTQYF TGTGCCAGCAGCCCTGGTCGGAGCACAGATACGCAGTATTTT
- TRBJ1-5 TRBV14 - CASSQSSGTQHF TGTGCCAGCAGCCAAAGTAGTGGAACCCAGCATTTT
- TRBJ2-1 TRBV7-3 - CASSFNRDMSEQFF TGTGCCAGCAGCTTTAACAGGGATATGAGTGAGCAGTTCTTC
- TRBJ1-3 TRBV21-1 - CASSKARIVGNTIYF TGTGCCAGCAGCAAGGCTCGGATTGTCGGAAACACCATATATTTT
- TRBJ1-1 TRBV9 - CASSVDDRVLFEAFF TGTGCCAGCAGCGTAGACGACAGAGTTTTATTTGAAGCTTTCTTT
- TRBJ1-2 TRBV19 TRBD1 CASSRETGPSYTF TGTGCCAGTAGTAGGGAGACAGGGCCATCCTACACCTTC
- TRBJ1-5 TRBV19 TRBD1 CASSTTGGYQPQHF TGTGCCAGTAGTACCACAGGGGGCTATCAGCCCCAGCATTTT
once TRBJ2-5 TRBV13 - CASSLGLAETQYF TGTGCCAGCAGCTTAGGGCTAGCTGAGACCCAGTACTTC
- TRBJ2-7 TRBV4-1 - CASSQGGSSYEQYF TGCGCCAGCAGCCAAGGGGGGAGCTCCTACGAGCAGTACTTC
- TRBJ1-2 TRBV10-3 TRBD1 CAISQNPDRSYGYTF TGTGCCATCAGCCAAAACCCGGACAGGAGCTATGGCTACACCTTC
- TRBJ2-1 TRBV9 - CASSVATSGGADLFF TGTGCCAGCAGCGTAGCCACTAGTGGGGGGGCCGACCTGTTCTTC
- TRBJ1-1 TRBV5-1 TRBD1 CASSRDRGDTEAFF TGCGCCAGCAGCCGGGACAGGGGCGACACTGAAGCTTTCTTT
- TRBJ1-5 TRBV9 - CASNLDGVGQPQHF TGTGCCAGCAACCTAGATGGGGTCGGCCAGCCCCAGCATTTT
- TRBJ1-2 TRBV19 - CASLRDGGDYGYTF TGTGCCAGTCTAAGAGACGGGGGCGACTATGGCTACACCTTC
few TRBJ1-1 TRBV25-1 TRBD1 CASSDPQGGEAEAFF TGTGCCAGCAGTGATCCCCAGGGGGGCGAAGCTGAAGCTTTCTTT
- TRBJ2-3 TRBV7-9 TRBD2 CASSFSGGAVTDTQYF TGTGCCAGCAGCTTTAGCGGGGGGGCGGTCACAGATACGCAGTATTTT
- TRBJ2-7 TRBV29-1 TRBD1 CSVNDRGRSYEQYF TGCAGCGTTAACGACAGGGGGCGATCCTACGAGCAGTACTTC
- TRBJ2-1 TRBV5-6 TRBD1 CASSHPDRVYSYNEQFF TGTGCCAGCAGTCACCCCGACAGGGTCTACTCCTACAATGAGCAGTTCTTC